The clone carrying this T cell receptor beta chain appeared a few times. What it binds is not known. With 4 bases clipped from V and 1 base from J, the junction kept 11 bases outside the gene matches. The CDR3 loop spans 18 amino acids. The germline V gene encodes CDR1 SEHNR and CDR2 FQNEAQ (reference sequence). The TCR library protocol was used to attach unique molecular identifiers. These identifiers were attached to individual cDNA molecules. TCRdb reanalysed the 5' RACE reads using MiXCR and keeps one entry per CDR3 protein. The data hold roughly 63,000 distinct CDR3 sequences, with 9.5% to 15% observed a single time. The data were obtained in a study of early T cells in non-severe SARS-CoV-2 infection. Study as a whole: Sequencing of unsorted whole blood was done on bulk RNA, leaving chains unpaired.

General study results and limits: Clonotype matching in VDJdb favored anti-spike CD8 responses and did not capture private and CD4 specificities.

The chain couples TRBV7-9 to TRBJ1-1; 11 bases agree with TRBD1. Source material: whole blood. The receptor comes from an adult who was a healthcare worker with PCR-confirmed SARS-CoV-2 infection or an uninfected control (not recorded which). The CDR3 is CASSSTRTGGWKNTEAFF. The CDR3 region has the DNA TGTGCCAGCAGCTCGACCCGGACAGGGGGCTGGAAGAACACTGAAGCTTTCTTT.